This TCR beta chain originates from a study of tumor and adjacent non-tumor tissue in lung cancer. Study-wide results and limits: Compared with tumor, normal lung showed significantly lower TCR diversity.

The CDR3 loop spans 13 amino acids. CDR1 is DFQATT and CDR2 is SNEGSKA in the germline V gene (reference sequence). With respect to this clonotype: As yet, its antigen is unknown. A much larger clone is a single base away; this may be a read error.

Three rounds of nested PCR, following a modified ARM-PCR protocol, produced the TCRbeta library. A single record per CDR3 protein comes from TCRdb applying MiXCR to the multiplex PCR reads. The data contain roughly 200,000 distinct CDR3 sequences, 70% to 75% of them singletons. No cell sorting was done before RNA was extracted from the tissue. The chain couples TRBV20-1 to TRBJ1-1, with no clear D. The receptor comes from a man between 60 and 75 years old with non-small cell lung cancer. Sequencing used lung tumor tissue. For the CDR3, the DNA is TGCACCGGAGTCGACGCTCGGAACACTGAAGCTTCCTTT. Its protein is CTGVDARNTEASF.